This T cell receptor (beta chain) was found in a study of T-cell memory formation after mild COVID-19 (dated by TCRdb to 2020 to 2022). In the study overall: TCR sequence clusters from the two donors were found to be largely donor specific. Longitudinal TCRalpha and TCRbeta repertoire sequencing tracked T-cell clones expanding and contracting after mild COVID-19 in a couple of donors. The cohort was made up of two young adult volunteers, one female and one male, who were previously healthy. Results and caveats for the whole study, not just this receptor: Contracting CD4+ clones turned up mainly in the CM and EM memory subsets, whereas EMRA was where CD8+ clones were enriched. Whether the second-wave clones peaking on day 37 were SARS-CoV-2 specific was not confirmed. Some responding clones were detected in pre-infection memory, suggesting pre-existing cross-reactive memory T cells joined the SARS-CoV-2 response. From day 15 to 85, contracting clones showed balanced CD4/CD8 phenotypes, whereas a second wave of clones that expanded from day 15 to 37 leaned towards CD4+. Only two mild cases were covered by the study, and larger cohorts that include severe cases with pre-infection samples were considered necessary.

Ficoll-Paque density gradient centrifugation was used to isolate PBMCs. The germline V gene (reference sequence) provides CDR1 DFQATT and CDR2 SNEGSKA. The CDR3, cysteine through phenylalanine, is 14 amino acids long. Just CDR3 DNA is preserved here, 42 bases in frame from base 1. Here V drops 5 bases and J drops 3 bases, and the junction holds 9 bases not matched to any gene. The instrument given in TCRdb is Illumina NovaSeq 6000. TCRalpha and TCRbeta cDNA libraries were built by 5'RACE with constant-segment primers, adding sample barcodes and unique molecular identifiers. Trizol reagent was used to extract RNA from every sample. Libraries were amplified in two PCR steps, with a second sample barcode and Illumina TruSeq adapters added in the second step. The libraries were sequenced on an Illumina NovaSeq using 2 x 150 bp paired-end reads. In the source study's methods: Demultiplexing of reads and collapsing into UMI-guided consensus sequences were performed with migec v1.2.7. With mixcr v2.1.11, UMI consensuses were aligned to TRA and TRB V and J templates and assembled into clonotypes. A clonotype was counted as expanded or contracted only if both edgeR and NoisET called the change significant, with noise models trained on biological replicates. For edgeR calls, the thresholds were a false discovery rate-adjusted p below 0.01 and a log2 fold-change of 1. As an exploratory analysis of dynamics, PCA with hierarchical clustering was applied to max-normalized trajectories of the 1000 most abundant clonotypes. The CD4 or CD8 phenotype of responding clones was assigned using the separately sequenced CD4+ and CD8+ repertoires. TCRdb cleaned the public reads at Q25 with fastp, built clones with MiXCR and kept in-frame beta chains. CDR3 protein duplicates are merged, each entry listing the most common genes and DNA. None of the V and J calls come from the authors' own analysis; TCRdb made them. The sample data list about 350,000 distinct CDR3 sequences, and roughly 13% of these were observed just once. Jointly, the top ten make up about 20% of the sample.

On this clonotype itself: Its antigen has not been determined. The record has no base qualities; no much larger clone is one base away.

Sequencing input: PBMCs or a T cell subset sorted from them (not recorded which). The V and J genes are TRBV20-1 and TRBJ1-1; TRBD1 fits 7 bases in the junction. The receptor comes from a man aged 18 to 35 who had mild COVID-19 (a few samples of this study predate the infection). The sample titles of this study are shuffled in the database, so cell type and time point are left out; the donor was told from shared clones. The DNA reads as follows: TGCAGTGCTGGAAGGGGGCAGGTCTACACTGAAGCTTTCTTT. Its protein is CSAGRGQVYTEAFF.